A single sample gave rise to the 11 T cell receptor beta chains below, sequenced in a study of T cells after yellow fever vaccination. TCRdb used MiXCR to reprocess the 5' RACE reads, holding one entry per CDR3 protein. The table has 27,000 or so distinct CDR3 sequences, around 4.3% seen once. The input for sequencing was PBMCs, either bulk or a sorted T-cell subset (CD4+, CD8+, memory, or dextramer-sorted; not recorded which), taken on the day of the yellow fever booster vaccination. All receptors come from a man in his late teens or twenties who received the YFV17D yellow fever vaccine.

This clonotype was counted many times. The gene calls are TRBV7-2 and TRBJ2-3, with no clear D. Germline V CDR1 and CDR2: SGHTA, FQGNSA. Trimming cost V 4 bases and J 3 bases, with 5 bases left between them. This CDR3 has 12 amino acids. In DNA, the CDR3 is TGTGCCAGCAGCTCCTTTACAGATACGCAGTATTTT. It codes for CASSSFTDTQYF.

The table lists this clonotype with many counts. The rearrangement uses TRBV2 and TRBJ1-6; TRBD1 might be the D (6 bases). This CDR3 contains 12 residues. The V end lost 8 bases, the J end lost 11 bases, and 13 bases lay between the germline ends. Germline values: CDR1 SNHLY, CDR2 FYNNEI. This chain's CDR3 is CASEGGRAPLHF. In DNA form, the CDR3 reads TGTGCCAGCGAGGGGGGGAGAGCACCCCTCCACTTT.

This clonotype was found many times. In nucleotides, the CDR3 is TGTGCCAGCCTTTATCGTATTAGGGTTGAAGAGACCCAGTACTTC. It codes for CASLYRIRVEETQYF. The chain employs TRBV6-5 and TRBJ2-5, with D unclear. In germline, CDR1 is MNHEY, CDR2 SVGAGI. The CDR3 sequence is 15 residues long. The V end lost 8 bases, the J end lost 3 bases, and 19 bases lay between the germline ends.

The chain employs TRBV4-1 and TRBJ2-2; a weak D match, TRBD1 (6 bases). This CDR3 has 16 amino acids. Germline CDR1 MGHRA, CDR2 YSYEKL. V lost 2 bases and J lost 2, with 12 bases in between. The CDR3 spells CASSQPGTTNTGELFF. The CDR3 bases are TGCGCCAGCAGCCAACCCGGGACAACTAACACCGGGGAGCTGTTTTTT.

This clonotype has ten or more counts. The chain couples TRBV20-1 to TRBJ1-5; D is ambiguous. The ends were cut back, 5 bases at V and 5 bases at J, with 13 bases in the middle. Per the germline V gene, CDR1 is DFQATT and CDR2 is SNEGSKA (reference sequence). This CDR3 spans 13 amino acids. For the CDR3, the DNA is TGCAGTGCTCCGGTTGGGGAACATCAGCCCCAGCATTTT. It is translated as CSAPVGEHQPQHF.

This clonotype was seen repeatedly, ten times or more. The genes are TRBV20-1 and TRBJ2-7; D may be TRBD2 (6 bases). This CDR3 comprises 14 residues. From germline, CDR1 is DFQATT and CDR2 SNEGSKA (reference sequence). V shed 4 bases and J shed 0 bases, with 13 bases lying between them. The CDR3 coding sequence is TGCAGTGCTAACCGGGACTTGGGCTCCTACGAGCAGTACGTC. Translated: CSANRDLGSYEQYV.

This clonotype was observed many times. The chain couples TRBV7-2 to TRBJ2-6, with D maybe TRBD2 (6 bases). Deletions cut 5 bases from V and 2 bases from J, with 13 bases between. Germline V gives CDR1 SGHTA, CDR2 FQGNSA. CDR3 size: 16 residues. The chain's CDR3 is CASSATSGAGANVLTF. The DNA for the CDR3 is TGTGCCAGCAGCGCTACGTCGGGGGCTGGGGCCAACGTCCTGACTTTC.

This clonotype was recorded a few times. V usage is TRBV19 and J usage is TRBJ1-1; weak D call: TRBD1 (5 bases). The CDR3 covers 13 residues. V gave up 5 bases and J gave up 4 bases, with 11 bases separating them. CDR1 is LNHDA, CDR2 SQIVND, per germline (reference sequence). The CDR3 DNA reads as TGTGCCAGTAGTGGGGCGCCGGGCACTGAAGCTTTCTTT. Its protein is CASSGAPGTEAFF.

This clonotype was seen at least ten times. V and J are TRBV7-2 and TRBJ1-5; tentative D call: TRBD1 (5 bases). Trimming pared 5 bases from V and 0 bases from J, leaving 20 bases between. Germline V gene sequence: CDR1 SGHTA, CDR2 FQGNSA. The CDR3 loop spans 18 amino acids. The CDR3 DNA reads as TGTGCCAGCAGCGCCCCAGGACAATTACTCGTTAGCAATCAGCCCCAGCATTTT. Protein sequence: CASSAPGQLLVSNQPQHF.

This clonotype was seen repeatedly, ten times or more. The V and J genes are TRBV28 and TRBJ2-2; D is uncertain. Looked up from germline, CDR1 is MDHEN and CDR2 is SYDVKM. CDR3 size: 14 residues. Trimming removed 5 bases from V and 4 bases from J, with 11 bases in between. CDR3 coding DNA: TGTGCCAGCAGTGTGAGGAGAATCACCGGGGAGCTGTTTTTT. Translated: CASSVRRITGELFF. The variable domain in full, completed from reference TRBV28 and TRBJ2-2, reads DVKVTQSSRYLVKRTGEKVFLECVQDMDHENMFWYRQDPGLGLRLIYFSYDVKMKEKGDIPEGYSVSREKKERFSLILESASTNQTSMYLCASSVRRITGELFFGEGSRLTVL.

This clonotype was seen at least ten times. The rearrangement links TRBV7-2 to TRBJ2-7, with 8 bases aligning to TRBD1. This CDR3 is 13 amino acids long. The V gene's germline CDR1 is SGHTA and CDR2 FQGNSA. V dropped 1 base and J dropped 6; count of bases not matched to a gene: 2. CDR3 nucleotide sequence: TGTGCCAGCAGCTTAGGAACAGGGGGCGAGCAGTACGTC. As protein: CASSLGTGGEQYV.